The 11 T cell receptor beta chains below were found in one sample sequenced in a study of cytomegalovirus exposure and HLA in healthy donors. It was with 60 Vbeta and 13 Jbeta primers that the PCR ran. Profiling relied on immunoSEQ multiplex PCR, and the TCRdb table lists in-frame clones only, not all of them. The sample has some 120,000 clones, around two thirds seen once. Specimen: PBMCs. These receptors all come from a man aged 60 to 69 in good health and CMV-seropositive.

The chain combines TRBV5-4 with TRBJ2-3; 15 bases match TRBD2. Germline-derived CDR1 and CDR2 are SGHNT and YYREEE (reference sequence). Losses at the gene ends were 4 bases for V and 4 bases for J; bases not matched to a gene: 7. This CDR3 comprises 17 residues. The CDR3, as DNA: TGTGCCAGCAGCAGGGGACTAGCGGGGGGCAGTGCAGATACGCAGTATTTT. It specifies CASSRGLAGGSADTQYF.

The DNA for the CDR3 is TGTGCCAGTAGCCTAGGGGGGGCAACCTACAATGAGCAGTTCTTC. This sequence encodes CASSLGGATYNEQFF. V gene TRBV19 combines with J gene TRBJ2-1; perhaps TRBD2 as D (7 bases). Per the germline V gene, CDR1 is LNHDA and CDR2 is SQIVND (reference sequence). This CDR3 region has 15 residues. Trimming took 6 bases from V and 2 from J, leaving 14 bases between them.

J is TRBJ2-5 and V is TRBV6-1; 8 bases line up with TRBD2. V was clipped by 4 bases and J by 7 bases; unmatched bases: 11. Germline V CDR1 and CDR2: MNHNS, SASEGT. The CDR3 contains 15 residues. CDR3 in amino acids: CASSANSGAGVTQYF. The CDR3 nucleotides are TGTGCCAGCAGTGCCAATAGCGGGGCAGGGGTGACCCAGTACTTC.

This clone was seen once. V is TRBV4-1 and J is TRBJ2-5, with 8 bases that match TRBD2. This CDR3 contains 17 residues. Germline CDR1 MGHRA, CDR2 YSYEKL. With V trimmed by 0 bases and J by 1 base, 7 bases remained unmatched. The CDR3 DNA reads as TGCGCCAGCAGCCAAGAAAGCTTAGCGGGGATCCAAGAGACCCAGTACTTC. Translating it yields CASSQESLAGIQETQYF.

The chain carries TRBV2 and TRBJ2-5; 9 bases map to TRBD2. The CDR3 extends over 15 amino acids. The germline V gene has CDR1 SNHLY and CDR2 FYNNEI. V lost 4 bases, J lost 3 bases, and 6 bases stayed unmatched. In DNA, the CDR3 is TGTGCCAGCAGTGCCCAGCGGGGGGCCGAAGAGACCCAGTACTTC. Its protein product is CASSAQRGAEETQYF.

This clone has only a few counts. The V gene is TRBV18, the J gene TRBJ2-5; D not certain. This CDR3 is built from 12 residues. The V end was cut by 2 bases, the J end by 4 bases, with 5 bases between. The germline CDR1 and CDR2 sequences are KGHSH and LQKENI. The CDR3 loop reads CASSPSGETQYF. The CDR3 region has the DNA TGTGCCAGCTCACCATCGGGAGAGACCCAGTACTTC.

This chain connects TRBV6-5 to TRBJ1-1, with a possible D match to TRBD1 (6 bases). The V end was cut by 6 bases, the J end by 1 base, with 12 bases between. CDR3 size: 14 residues. Germline V CDR1 and CDR2: MNHEY, SVGAGI. The CDR3 bases are TGTGCCAGCAGCCTAAGGACAGAGAACACTGAAGCTTTCTTT. As protein: CASSLRTENTEAFF.

The gene calls are TRBV29-1 and TRBJ1-3, with D unclear. V lost 4 bases and J 3 bases, leaving 7 bases between the germline ends. This CDR3 region has 12 residues. Germline V gives CDR1 SQVTM, CDR2 ANQGSEA. CDR3: CSVATYGNTIYF. CDR3 in DNA: TGCAGCGTTGCTACCTATGGAAACACCATATATTTT.

This clone appeared once. CDR3 amino acids: CASSLTGGSQPQHF. The CDR3 DNA reads TGTGCCAGCAGCTTAACAGGGGGCTCTCAGCCCCAGCATTTT. The V call is TRBV7-9, the J call TRBJ1-5; 9 nucleotides line up with TRBD1. Germline CDR1 reads SEHNR; CDR2 reads FQNEAQ (reference sequence). Germline trimming cut 2 bases from V and 6 bases from J; bases unmatched to any gene: 2. This CDR3 is 14 amino acids long.

This clone was observed a handful of times. V gene TRBV19 combines with J gene TRBJ1-4; D gene ambiguous. V lost 3 bases and J 7 bases, leaving 15 bases between the germline ends. Germline CDR1 reads LNHDA; CDR2 reads SQIVND (reference sequence). The CDR3 runs 15 residues. The chain's CDR3 is CASSISRFGGEKLFF. The CDR3 nucleotides are TGTGCCAGTAGTATTTCCCGGTTCGGAGGTGAAAAACTGTTTTTT.

The chain is built from TRBV7-9 and TRBJ1-1; TRBD1 might be the D (5 bases). Trimming left V 1 base short and J 0 bases short, with 12 bases between. Germline V lookup: CDR1 SEHNR, CDR2 FQNEAQ (reference sequence). There are 16 residues in the CDR3. The CDR3 loop reads CASSLVGRTMNTEAFF. DNA of the CDR3: TGTGCCAGCAGCTTAGTAGGCAGGACAATGAACACTGAAGCTTTCTTT.